This T cell receptor beta chain is from a study of identical twins. About this clonotype itself: Its target is unknown.

Study results and limitations: Fewer insertions characterized abundant cord blood beta clonotypes, whereas memory repertoires showed none.

Via MiXCR, TCRdb re-called the 5' RACE reads, giving one row per CDR3 protein. This sample has 400,000 to 500,000 distinct CDR3 sequences; around an eighth occur once, and the top ten carry about 0.97%. The CDR3 is made up of 13 amino acids. In germline, CDR1 is MDHEN, CDR2 SYDVKM. V was trimmed by 10 bases and J by 3 bases, leaving 14 bases between them. This same sample was also part of a study on yellow fever vaccine responses in identical twins.

This sequence was found in a woman aged 18 to 35 in good health. The chain is built from TRBV28 and TRBJ2-3; no reliable D call. The sequenced material came from CD4+ T cells sorted from blood. The CDR3 region is CATNMGRTDTQYF. In nucleotides, the CDR3 is TGTGCCACCAATATGGGCAGAACAGATACGCAGTATTTT.